A single T cell receptor (beta chain) is shown here with its context. This record belongs to a study of cytomegalovirus exposure and HLA in healthy donors. The PCR ran on 60 Vbeta and 13 Jbeta primers. TCRdb's copy holds only in-frame clones and misses some; the assay was immunoSEQ multiplex PCR. The table records roughly 100,000 clones, approximately 82% of them present only once. Germline V gives CDR1 GTSNPN, CDR2 SVGIG (reference sequence). Between the trimmed V and J ends, which lost 4 bases and 5 bases, there was a span of 14 bases. This CDR3 comprises 13 residues. Donors in the study were healthy people who gave bone marrow.

The chain carries TRBV30 and TRBJ1-1, with D uncertain. The specimen sequenced was PBMCs. The receptor comes from a man aged 40-49 years in good health and CMV-seropositive. The CDR3 sequence is CAWKRTVGTEAFF. The DNA of the CDR3 is TGTGCCTGGAAGCGGACGGTTGGGACTGAAGCTTTCTTT.